This is a list of T cell receptor beta chains from one sample in a study of vaccination effects on CD4 cells after COVID-19. Only in-frame clones appear in the TCRdb table, and some are missing; sequencing was by immunoSEQ multiplex PCR. The sample records 70,000 or so clones, 60% to 85% being singletons. These TCRs are of unknown antigen specificity. The specimen was CD4+ T cells from PBMCs cultured with SARS-CoV-2 spike peptides, collected before COVID-19 vaccination. These receptors all stem from a human donor who received a COVID-19 vaccine. Each CDR3 is given with its conserved first and last residue. D genes are given only for firm matches. Some rows have no size entry. The others give once, few or many, or a class for an expanded clone.

v_gene	j_gene	d_gene	abundance	CDR3nt	CDR3aa
TRBV6-5	TRBJ1-2	TRBD1	-	TGTGCCAGCAGTTACTCCTATGGACAGGGGAATGGCTACACCTTC	CASSYSYGQGNGYTF
TRBV5-1	TRBJ2-2	-	few	TGCGCCAGCAGCTCACTAGGACTGAACACCGGGGAGCTGTTTTTT	CASSSLGLNTGELFF
TRBV30	TRBJ1-4	-	-	TGTGCCTGGAGTGGCATGATGGGGGGCCCTAATGAAAAACTGTTTTTT	CAWSGMMGGPNEKLFF
TRBV5-1	TRBJ1-2	TRBD1	-	TGCGCCAGCAGCTCGACGACAGGGAACTATGGCTACACCTTC	CASSSTTGNYGYTF
TRBV29-1	TRBJ2-6	-	-	TGCAGCGTTGTAGGTATTACCTACTCTGGGGCCAACGTCCTGACTTTC	CSVVGITYSGANVLTF
TRBV30	TRBJ2-6	-	-	TGTGCCTGGAGCATGGACCGGACAGCAAATTCTGGGGCCAACGTCCTGACTTTC	CAWSMDRTANSGANVLTF
TRBV20-1	TRBJ1-6	-	-	TGCAGTGCTGGTTTGGTCCCCCTCCACTTT	CSAGLVPLHF
TRBV12-5	TRBJ1-3	-	-	TGTGCTAGTGGTTTGAAACAGGGTTTGGGAAACACCATATATTTT	CASGLKQGLGNTIYF
TRBV10-1	TRBJ1-1	-	few	TGCGCCAGCAGGGGGCAGCTGAACACTGAAGCTTTCTTT	CASRGQLNTEAFF
TRBV6-4	TRBJ2-3	TRBD1	-	TGTGCCAGCAGTAACAGGGGTCGAGGCACAGATACGCAGTATTTT	CASSNRGRGTDTQYF
TRBV5-1	TRBJ2-2	TRBD1	-	TGCGCCAGCAGCGAAGGACAGGGGGCCACCGGGGAGCTGTTTTTT	CASSEGQGATGELFF
TRBV2	TRBJ1-1	-	-	TGTGCCAGCAGTGCTAGGGGACTCTCTGAAGCTTTCTTT	CASSARGLSEAFF
TRBV2	TRBJ1-6	-	-	TGTGCCAGCACGGGGGAGTTTGGCTCACCCCTCCACTTT	CASTGEFGSPLHF
TRBV19	TRBJ2-3	TRBD2	-	TGTGCCAGTAGCTTGGGACTAGCGGAGAGCACAGATACGCAGTATTTT	CASSLGLAESTDTQYF
TRBV25-1	TRBJ2-3	-	-	TGTGCCAGCAGTGGGACACCATATACGCAGTATTTT	CASSGTPYTQYF
TRBV28	TRBJ1-1	-	-	TGTGCCAGCAGTAGGGGGTTCGCCGAAGCTTTCTTT	CASSRGFAEAFF
TRBV9	TRBJ2-1	TRBD2	once	TGTGCCAGCAGCGTAGAGGAGCGGGGGTACAATGAGCAGTTCTTC	CASSVEERGYNEQFF
TRBV5-6	TRBJ1-1	-	-	TGTGCCAGCAGCTTTGGGACGAGGAACTCTGAAGCTTTCTTT	CASSFGTRNSEAFF
TRBV7-8	TRBJ1-2	-	-	TGTGCCAGCAGCTTAGTACAATCGGGATATGGCTACACCTTC	CASSLVQSGYGYTF
TRBV5-1	TRBJ2-3	-	-	TGCGCCAGCAGCCACCCTAGCACAGATACGCAGTATTTT	CASSHPSTDTQYF
TRBV5-1	TRBJ2-5	TRBD1	-	TGCGCCAGCAGCTTGTTCACCGGGACAGCTCAAGAGACCCAGTACTTC	CASSLFTGTAQETQYF
TRBV7-9	TRBJ1-1	-	-	TGTGCCAGCACAATCACCAAGGGGCGAAACACTGAAGCTTTCTTT	CASTITKGRNTEAFF
TRBV5-1	TRBJ2-3	TRBD1	-	TGCGCCAGCAGCTTGGCGCCGGGACAGGGCGTCGAGAAAGATACGCAGTATTTT	CASSLAPGQGVEKDTQYF
TRBV11-2	TRBJ1-2	TRBD1	-	TGTGCCAGCAGCTTGGGACAGGCCCTTAACTATGGCTACACCTTC	CASSLGQALNYGYTF
TRBV7-9	TRBJ2-3	-	-	TGTGCCAGCAGCCCTCTGAGGGGCGTACATGATACGCAGTATTTT	CASSPLRGVHDTQYF
TRBV5-6	TRBJ1-2	TRBD1	-	TGTGCCAGCAGCTTGTTAGGGACAGCTAACTATGGCTACACCTTC	CASSLLGTANYGYTF
TRBV24-1	TRBJ2-1	-	-	TGTGCCACCGGTTCGTTGTTTCCCCCCAATGAGCAGTTCTTC	CATGSLFPPNEQFF
TRBV28	TRBJ2-2	TRBD1	once	TGTGCCAGCAGGCAGACAGGGGCCGGGGAGCTGTTTTTT	CASRQTGAGELFF
TRBV3-1/TRBV3-2	TRBJ2-3	TRBD2	once	TGTGCCAGCAGCCAAGCGGCTAGCGGGGGGGATACGCAGTATTTT	CASSQAASGGDTQYF
TRBV10-3	TRBJ1-1	TRBD1	-	TGTGCCATCAGTGGGACAGGGAACACTGAAGCTTTCTTT	CAISGTGNTEAFF
TRBV7-3	TRBJ1-1	-	-	TGTGCCAGCAGCTTATCAGGGTCCACTGAAGCTTTCTTT	CASSLSGSTEAFF
TRBV12-5	TRBJ1-2	-	-	TGTGCTAGTGGGTTGGGAAGATCCGGCTACACCTTC	CASGLGRSGYTF
TRBV5-5	TRBJ1-1	-	few	TGTGCCAGCAGCCGCACGGGGGGCACTGAAGCTTTCTTT	CASSRTGGTEAFF
TRBV19	TRBJ2-5	TRBD1	-	TGTGCCAGTAGAGACAGGGTCCGGGAGACCCAGTACTTC	CASRDRVRETQYF
TRBV18	TRBJ1-1	TRBD1	few	TGTGCCAGCTCACCAATCGACAGGGCTCGTGAAGCTTTCTTT	CASSPIDRAREAFF
TRBV4-2	TRBJ2-2	-	few	TGTGCCAGCAGCCAATCTCGGGCGACCGGGGAGCTGTTTTTT	CASSQSRATGELFF
TRBV6-4	TRBJ2-5	-	-	TGTGCCAGCAGCAAGGAGGGCGGAGAGACCCAGTACTTC	CASSKEGGETQYF
TRBV5-1	TRBJ1-5	-	few	TGCGCCAGCAGCTTGGTAGGCGGTCAGCCCCAGCATTTT	CASSLVGGQPQHF
TRBV14	TRBJ1-2	-	-	TGTGCCAGCAGCCAAGGCCAGAACTATGGCTACACCTTC	CASSQGQNYGYTF
TRBV6-5	TRBJ1-3	TRBD1	-	TGTGCCAGCAGTTCGGACAGGACCTCTGGAAACACCATATATTTT	CASSSDRTSGNTIYF
TRBV4-2	TRBJ2-2	TRBD2	-	TGTGCCAGCAGCCCTGCGGGGGGGGCCGGGGAGCTGTTTTTT	CASSPAGGAGELFF